The source of this TCR beta chain is a study of CD8+ T cells in alopecia areata listed by TCRdb under 2018. Some background on the complete study: Treated patients were enrolled in an open-label pilot trial of oral tofacitinib at 5 to 10 mg twice daily for moderate-to-severe alopecia areata. The SALT score, which quantifies the percentage of affected scalp surface area, was used to measure disease severity in treated patients. TCRbeta CDR3 regions were amplified by immunoSEQ multiplex PCR using 35 Vbeta forward and 13 Jbeta reverse primers. To study T cell clonal expansion in alopecia areata, the researchers applied high-throughput TCRbeta sequencing to both the C3H/HeJ mouse model and human patients. Scalp clonality was compared among normal scalp (n=4), patchy alopecia areata scalp (n=8), and alopecia totalis/universalis scalp (n=8). On the human side, TCRbeta sequencing was run on scalp tissue and on sorted CD4+ and CD8+ peripheral blood T cells from healthy controls and from alopecia areata patients with either patchy or totalis/universalis disease. Biopsies were taken from tofacitinib-treated patients at baseline and at 4 and 24 weeks of treatment, and a later scalp biopsy was taken in several of the tofacitinib-treated patients. Patients stayed on tofacitinib for 6 to 18 months and then had 6 months of follow-up off drug so that delayed response and recurrence could be assessed. RNA came from the PAXgene miRNA kit for fixed scalp, the miRNeasy kit for PBMCs, and the RNeasy kit for mouse skin. What the authors observed across the whole study: During tofacitinib treatment, many expanded lesional clones stuck around in both scalp and blood, and this persistence may partly explain why relapse happens after treatment is stopped. Unlike mouse skin, which is dominated by gammadelta T cells, normal human skin has resident alphabeta T cells that are also sequenced, and this complicates analysis of the scalp TCR repertoire. Because the treated cohort was small and included a single nonresponder, larger studies are needed to assess links between baseline CD8+ expansion and response. Compared with normal scalp, lesional scalp had higher clonality and more expanded CD8+ clones, particularly in alopecia totalis/universalis, a pattern that suggests antigenic drive. With tofacitinib, both scalp clonality and the number of expanded CD8+ clones among the top 100 scalp clones went down significantly. Compared with mice, TCR sequences shared between patients were less clear, possibly partly because of HLA diversity across the patient population.

Library generation was performed with the immunoSEQ multiplex PCR assay. To provide template for TCR sequencing, every sample had RNA extracted and reverse transcribed into cDNA. First-strand cDNA was synthesized using SuperScript III with a 2:1 mix of oligo-dT and random hexamers. A synthetic immune receptor repertoire was used to gauge amplification bias, and whatever bias remained was removed computationally. The paper's processing steps were these. After raw reads were preprocessed to remove errors, the CDR3 was defined following IMGT conventions as running from the conserved cysteine to phenylalanine. To get clonality, Shannon entropy was normalized by log2 of the number of productive unique TCRs and the result was subtracted from 1. Whether scalp clones were CD4 or CD8 was inferred by matching scalp TCRbeta sequences against CD4 and CD8 repertoires sorted from blood. Imported from immuneACCESS, the table was reduced by TCRdb to in-frame sequences with V and J called. These copies leave out some clones; in studies compared against another copy, an unresolved V gene accounts for under half, and the cause of the remainder is not known. V, J and clone size reflect that table, while D and trimming were determined from the DNA. Recorded for this sample are 170,000 or so clones; under 70% of them occurred a single time. The top ten clonotypes cover 0.91% of the sample.

With regard to this clone: There is no known antigen for this receptor. Base qualities are not provided; no much larger clone lies one nucleotide away.

The label giving this sample's time point can be read as: around 4 weeks on oral tofacitinib. The treatment or condition label on this specimen signifies: oral pan-JAK inhibitor, 5-10 mg twice daily. Lesional scalp punch biopsies and peripheral blood were obtained from alopecia areata patients. After PBMCs were isolated by density centrifugation and stained for CD3, CD4 and CD8, a FACSAria was used to sort CD4+ and CD8+ T cells. The source of this sequence is a human donor with alopecia areata. Sequences were derived from CD4+ T cells sorted from blood, sampled at week 4, from a patient treated with tofacitinib.

The CDR3 corresponds to CAWSVQQGFETQYF. The nucleotides read TGTGCCTGGAGTGTCCAACAGGGGTTTGAGACCCAGTACTTC. The rearranged chain carries TRBV30 and TRBJ2-5, and 7 junction bases match TRBD1. The germline V gene encodes CDR1 GTSNPN and CDR2 SVGIG (reference sequence). Trimming accounts for 0 bases at V and 5 bases at J, while the number of junction bases matched to no gene is 6. Inclusive of the bounding cysteine and phenylalanine, the CDR3 is 14 residues long. CDR3 DNA only is kept here, 42 bases in frame from base 1.